This T cell receptor (beta chain) is drawn from a study of post-analysis software for immune sequencing data. The wider study: As for disease course, relapsing-remitting, secondary progressive and progressive-relapsing multiple sclerosis were all included.

The library was made from cDNA and included unique molecular identifiers. MiXCR was run by TCRdb on the PCR reads, yielding one entry per CDR3 protein. Of about 810,000 distinct CDR3 sequences detected, approximately 53% appear once; the ten largest clones hold approximately 4.5%. The study, taken as a whole, reports: About 5 TRBV segments occurring more often in patients than controls included TRBV5-6, TRBV5-1 and TRBV20-1.

The ends were cut back, 4 bases at V and 0 bases at J, with 10 bases in the middle. The CDR3 consists of 15 residues. Germline V gives CDR1 LGHDT, CDR2 YNNKEL (reference sequence). Only a few counts were recorded for this clonotype. Its target is not known. This sequence originates from a girl between 5 and 17 years old with multiple sclerosis. The chain links TRBV3-1 to TRBJ1-5; perhaps TRBD1 as D (6 bases). The sample was blood. The CDR3 coding sequence is TGTGCCAGCAGCCCGGACAGTAATAGCAATCAGCCCCAGCATTTT. It encodes CASSPDSNSNQPQHF. Supplemented by reference TRBV3-1 and TRBJ1-5, the full variable domain reads DTAVSQTPKYLVTQMGNDKSIKCEQNLGHDTMYWYKQDSKKFLKIMFSYNNKELIINETVPNRFSPKSPDKAHLNLHINSLELGDSAVYFCASSPDSNSNQPQHFGDGTRLSIL.